This passage covers 12 T cell receptor beta chains from one sample sequenced in a study of blood T cell repertoires in COVID-19. TCRdb's copy holds only in-frame clones and misses some; the assay was immunoSEQ multiplex PCR. In the table there are 57,000 or so clones, 88% of which are singletons. Sequencing used peripheral blood. These receptors all stem from a woman aged 50 to 60 with active or convalescent COVID-19.

In this sample, this clone turned up a few times. This chain links TRBV30 with TRBJ2-7, with D possibly matching TRBD2 (7 bases). The germline V and J ends were trimmed by 3 bases and 3 bases, with 18 bases remaining between them. Germline lookup yields CDR1 GTSNPN and CDR2 SVGIG (reference sequence). The CDR3 is 15 residues long. The CDR3 bases are TGTGCCTGGAGGGTTGCTGAGGGGGGGGTCTACGAGCAGTACTTC. Translation: CAWRVAEGGVYEQYF.

This chain joins TRBV12-3 or TRBV12-4 and TRBJ2-1; D unclear. The CDR3 extends over 11 amino acids. The V gene lost 6 bases and the J gene lost 7 bases, with 7 bases spanning the gap. This chain's CDR3 is CASSFPNEQFF. The CDR3 nucleotides read TGTGCCAGCAGCTTCCCTAATGAGCAGTTCTTC.

V and J are TRBV7-2 and TRBJ1-4, with 7 positions matching TRBD1. The CDR3 consists of 16 residues. With 1 base clipped from V and 2 bases from J, the junction kept 4 bases outside the gene matches. Per germline, CDR1 SGHTA and CDR2 FQGNSA. This CDR3 is CASSLDRGATNEKLFF. The CDR3 bases are TGTGCCAGCAGCTTAGACAGGGGCGCGACTAATGAAAAACTGTTTTTT. The variable domain in full, with the rest retrieved from reference TRBV7-2 and TRBJ1-4, is GAGVSQSPSNKVTEKGKDVELRCDPISGHTALYWYRQSLGQGLEFLIYFQGNSAPDKSGLPSDRFSAERTGGSVSTLTIQRTQQEDSAVYLCASSLDRGATNEKLFFGSGTQLSVL.

This chain connects TRBV11-2 to TRBJ2-7; TRBD2 agrees at 9 bases. V lost 5 bases and J lost 3; bases outside the gene matches: 2. The CDR3 loop spans 13 amino acids. Germline V CDR1 and CDR2: SGHAT, FQNNGV. The CDR3 loop is CASSGLANYEQYF. In DNA form, the CDR3 reads TGTGCCAGCAGCGGACTAGCGAACTACGAGCAGTACTTC. Based on the CDR3 plus reference TRBV11-2 and TRBJ2-7, the full variable domain is EAGVAQSPRYKIIEKRQSVAFWCNPISGHATLYWYQQILGQGPKLLIQFQNNGVVDDSQLPKDRFSAERLKGVDSTLKIQPAKLEDSAVYLCASSGLANYEQYFGPGTRLTVT.

The J gene is TRBJ1-3, the V gene TRBV9; D gene ambiguous. Trimming removed 0 bases at V and 3 bases at J, with 7 bases between. Germline assignment: CDR1 SGDLS and CDR2 YYNGEE. The CDR3 has 14 residues. The CDR3 sequence is CASSVGAFGNTIYF. Written as DNA, the CDR3 is TGTGCCAGCAGCGTAGGAGCGTTTGGAAACACCATATATTTT. Looking up the rest from reference TRBV9 and TRBJ1-3 gives the full variable domain: DSGVTQTPKHLITATGQRVTLRCSPRSGDLSVYWYQQSLDQGLQFLIQYYNGEERAKGNILERFSAQQFPDLHSELNLSSLELGDSALYFCASSVGAFGNTIYFGEGSWLTVV.

The rearrangement links TRBV6-5 to TRBJ2-7; possible D gene TRBD2, 6 bases. The CDR3 runs 13 residues. V lost 5 bases and J 6 bases, leaving 14 bases between the germline ends. In germline, CDR1 is MNHEY, CDR2 SVGAGI. The CDR3 nucleotides are TGTGCCAGCAGTCGCGGGGACGAAAGCGAGCAGTACTTC. Residues: CASSRGDESEQYF.

The chain recombines TRBV5-5 with TRBJ1-2; TRBD1 aligns across 9 bases. The junction had 9 bases not matched to a gene; V was cut back by 0 bases and J by 6 bases. CDR3 length: 16 amino acids. CDR1 and CDR2 (germline): SGHKS, YYEKEE (reference sequence). CDR3 region: CASSLGMGQGYDGYTF. For the CDR3, the DNA is TGTGCCAGCAGCTTGGGTATGGGACAGGGATATGATGGCTACACCTTC.

The V gene is TRBV7-2, the J gene TRBJ2-5; TRBD2 matches at 9 bases. The J segment lost 3 bases and the V segment lost 0 bases, leaving 5 bases of the junction unmatched. The germline gives CDR1 SGHTA, CDR2 FQGNSA. The CDR3 is 16 residues long. In DNA form, the CDR3 reads TGTGCCAGCAGCTTAGCGGCCGTAGCGGGAGAAGAGACCCAGTACTTC. This sequence encodes CASSLAAVAGEETQYF. The variable domain in full, with the rest retrieved from reference TRBV7-2 and TRBJ2-5, is GAGVSQSPSNKVTEKGKDVELRCDPISGHTALYWYRQSLGQGLEFLIYFQGNSAPDKSGLPSDRFSAERTGGSVSTLTIQRTQQEDSAVYLCASSLAAVAGEETQYFGPGTRLLVL.

The chain joins TRBV5-1 to TRBJ2-1; 8 bases align to TRBD1. This CDR3 contains 17 residues. Per the germline V gene, CDR1 is SGHRS and CDR2 is YFSETQ. V was clipped by 0 bases and J by 9 bases; unmatched bases: 14. The CDR3 reads CASSLGVSGTGLGEQFF. In nucleotides, the CDR3 is TGCGCCAGCAGCTTGGGGGTGTCCGGGACAGGATTAGGTGAGCAGTTCTTC.

The chain is built from TRBV5-1 and TRBJ1-4; tentatively, D is TRBD1 (5 bases). The CDR3 is made up of 14 amino acids. Germline CDR1 SGHRS, CDR2 YFSETQ. The germline V and J ends were trimmed by 0 bases and 7 bases, with 10 bases remaining between them. The CDR3 coding sequence is TGCGCCAGCAGCTTGGCAGGGCTGGGTGAAAAACTGTTTTTT. As protein: CASSLAGLGEKLFF.

The rearrangement uses TRBV7-3 and TRBJ2-1; tentative D call: TRBD1 (5 bases). The CDR3 is made up of 15 amino acids. CDR1 is SGHTA and CDR2 is FQGTGA in the germline V gene. Trimming removed 6 bases from V and 10 bases from J, with 22 bases in between. The CDR3 region is CASSHSPIDRNEQFF. The DNA for the CDR3 is TGTGCCAGCAGTCACAGCCCGATAGACAGAAACGAGCAGTTCTTC. The full variable domain, its missing parts supplied by reference TRBV7-3 and TRBJ2-1, is GAGVSQTPSNKVTEKGKYVELRCDPISGHTALYWYRQSLGQGPEFLIYFQGTGAADDSGLPNDRFFAVRPEGSVSTLKIQRTERGDSAVYLCASSHSPIDRNEQFFGPGTRLTVL.

This clone is a singleton in its sample. The rearrangement joins TRBV30 to TRBJ2-5; 7 nucleotides line up with TRBD2. CDR1 and CDR2 (germline): GTSNPN, SVGIG (reference sequence). V lost 0 bases to trimming and J lost 2 bases; unmatched junction nucleotides: 3. The CDR3 is made up of 14 amino acids. The CDR3 region is CAWSVWGGQETQYF. The CDR3 DNA is TGTGCCTGGAGTGTATGGGGGGGGCAAGAGACCCAGTACTTC.